This entry is about one T cell receptor beta chain. The sample belongs to a study of blood T cell repertoires in COVID-19. Across the study: Nucleic acid was either cDNA or gDNA, and it came from T cells, B-cell-depleted T cells, or PBMCs.

In the source study's methods: Amplification of reference gene primers was used by the study to estimate nucleated cell counts. Generated by immunoSEQ multiplex PCR, the TCRdb table keeps only in-frame clones and is missing some. From that table come the V and J calls and clone size; the DNA was used to work out D and trimming. Here the sample spans about 94,000 clones, around 82% being singletons. The V gene end was trimmed by 5 bases and the J gene end by 4 bases; junction bases not matched to a gene: 4. The germline CDR1 and CDR2 sequences are LGHDT and YNNKEL (reference sequence). The CDR3 is made up of 14 amino acids.

This clonotype was sampled from a man aged 60-69 years with acute or convalescent COVID-19. The sample was peripheral blood. The chain has TRBV3-1 (or the pseudogene TRBV3-2) and TRBJ2-1, with 8 bases identical to TRBD1. DNA of the CDR3: TGTGCCAGCAGCGACGGACAGGGTTACAATGAGCAGTTCTTC. It specifies CASSDGQGYNEQFF.